The table lists the clone carrying this T cell receptor (beta chain) with many counts. The CDR3 consists of 14 residues. Trimming pared 2 bases from V and 5 bases from J, leaving 10 bases between. Germline CDR1 is KGHSH and CDR2 is LQKENI. Researchers amplified the TCR beta CDR3 regions from RNA transcripts. First-round RT-PCR of the TCR CDR3 relied on the HTBI primer set. TCRdb reanalysed the multiplex PCR reads using MiXCR and keeps one entry per CDR3 protein. The sample has approximately 600,000 distinct CDR3 sequences, approximately 15% seen once; the top ten hold over 6%. The data are from a study of T cells in Graves' hyperthyroidism and ophthalmopathy. The overall study: Pretreatment peripheral blood was obtained at initial diagnosis.

Patients were excluded for uncontrolled infection, other autoimmune disease, pregnancy or lactation. From roughly 10 ml of fresh peripheral blood, PBMCs were isolated. V gene TRBV18 combines with J gene TRBJ1-5; TRBD1 might be the D (5 bases). This clonotype originated in a woman between 18 and 29 years old with Graves' ophthalmopathy. Input material: blood. The DNA of the CDR3 is TGTGCCAGCTCACCATCGCGGGGGGATCAGCCCCAGCATTTT. Its protein is CASSPSRGDQPQHF.